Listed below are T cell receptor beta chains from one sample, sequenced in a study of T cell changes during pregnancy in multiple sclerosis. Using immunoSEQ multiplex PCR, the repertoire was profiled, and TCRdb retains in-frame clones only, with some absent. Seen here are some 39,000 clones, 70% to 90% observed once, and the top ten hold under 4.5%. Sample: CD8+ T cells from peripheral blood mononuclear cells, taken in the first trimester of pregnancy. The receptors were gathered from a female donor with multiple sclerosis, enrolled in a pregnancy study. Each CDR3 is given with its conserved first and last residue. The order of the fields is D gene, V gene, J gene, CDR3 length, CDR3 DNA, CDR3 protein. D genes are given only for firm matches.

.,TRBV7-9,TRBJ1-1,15,TGTGCCAGCAGCTTATCTATGGGGCGGTTCACTGAAGCTTTCTTT,CASSLSMGRFTEAFF
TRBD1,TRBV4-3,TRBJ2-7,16,TGCGCCAGCAGCCAAAACCGGGGACAGCCGGGCCCCGAGCAGTACTTC,CASSQNRGQPGPEQYF
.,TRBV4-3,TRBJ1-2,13,TGCGCCAGCAGCCCATTAGGGAGTTATGGCTACACCTTC,CASSPLGSYGYTF
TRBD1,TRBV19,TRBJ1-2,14,TGTGCCAGTAGCGCCTCGACAGGGAACTATGGCTACACCTTC,CASSASTGNYGYTF
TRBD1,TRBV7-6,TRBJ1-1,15,TGTGCCAGCAGCTTAGGTGGGACAGGGAACACTGAAGCTTTCTTT,CASSLGGTGNTEAFF
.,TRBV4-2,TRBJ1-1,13,TGTGCCAGCAGCTACTTAAAGAACACTGAAGCTTTCTTT,CASSYLKNTEAFF
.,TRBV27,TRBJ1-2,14,TGTGCCAGCAGTTTATCGCCAGGAAACTATGGCTACACCTTC,CASSLSPGNYGYTF
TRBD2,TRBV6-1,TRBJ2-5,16,TGTGCCAGCAGTGTGGGAGCGGGGGGCTTCCAAGAGACCCAGTACTTC,CASSVGAGGFQETQYF
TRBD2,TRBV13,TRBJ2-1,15,TGTGCCAGCAGCACTACTAGCGCCTCCTACAATGAGCAGTTCTTC,CASSTTSASYNEQFF
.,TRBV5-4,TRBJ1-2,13,TGTGCCAGCAGCCAAACAGGGAACTATGGCTACACCTTC,CASSQTGNYGYTF
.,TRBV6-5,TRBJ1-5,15,TGTGCCAGCAGTCCGGATCTCGGGTCGGGTCAGCCCCAGCATTTT,CASSPDLGSGQPQHF
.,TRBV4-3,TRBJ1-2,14,TGCGCCAGCAGCCAAGCGGGACTGGATCTTGGCTACACCTTC,CASSQAGLDLGYTF
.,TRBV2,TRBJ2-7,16,TGTGCCAGTCACCTGGGGGGTACGACCAAAGACTACGAGCAGTACTTC,CASHLGGTTKDYEQYF
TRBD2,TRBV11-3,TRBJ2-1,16,TGTGCCAGCAGCTTAGGAAGCGGGGGGGGCTACAATGAGCAGTTCTTC,CASSLGSGGGYNEQFF
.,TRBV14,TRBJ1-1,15,TGTGCCAGCAGCCAATGGGTCAGGTCCAACACTGAAGCTTTCTTT,CASSQWVRSNTEAFF
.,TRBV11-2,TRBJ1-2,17,TGTGCCAGCAGCTTAGATCCCGCAGGAGGAATCGCCTATGGCTACACCTTC,CASSLDPAGGIAYGYTF
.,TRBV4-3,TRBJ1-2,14,TGCGCCAGCAGCCAAGATATAACAGAGTATGGCTACACCTTC,CASSQDITEYGYTF
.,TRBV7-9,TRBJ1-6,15,TGTGCCAGCAGCGCCCCTCCGGGGGGTAATTCACCCCTCCACTTT,CASSAPPGGNSPLHF
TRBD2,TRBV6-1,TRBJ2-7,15,TGTGCCAGCAGTGAAGGGACTAGCGGGCTCTACGAGCAGTACTTC,CASSEGTSGLYEQYF
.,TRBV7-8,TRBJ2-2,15,TGTGCCAGCAGCTTAGTAGCGACGAACGGCGGGGAGCTGTTTTTT,CASSLVATNGGELFF
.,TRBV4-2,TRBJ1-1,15,TGTGCCAGCAGCCAAGTAGCAGGGGAAGACACTGAAGCTTTCTTT,CASSQVAGEDTEAFF
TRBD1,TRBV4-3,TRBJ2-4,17,TGCGCCAGCAGCCCTCAATACAGGGGCTGGGCCAAAAACATTCAGTACTTC,CASSPQYRGWAKNIQYF
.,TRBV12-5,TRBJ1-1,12,TGTGCTAGTGCCTTCTCGGACAGTGAAGCTTTCTTT,CASAFSDSEAFF
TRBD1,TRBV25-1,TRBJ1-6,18,TGTGCCAGCAGTGAATCCGCGAGACAGGGCGGGTTCGATTCACCCCTCCACTTT,CASSESARQGGFDSPLHF
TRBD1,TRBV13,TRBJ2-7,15,TGTGCCAGCAGCTCGAGCGAGACAGGGAGCTACGAGCAGTACTTC,CASSSSETGSYEQYF